This entry describes one T cell receptor beta chain. Its antigen is currently unknown. CDR3 size: 15 residues. Trimming removed 4 bases at V and 0 bases at J, with 10 bases between. Germline V gene sequence: CDR1 SNHLY, CDR2 FYNNEI. The data derive from a study of T-cell reconstitution after alpha-beta-depleted transplantation in children. Study-level results: The origin of high day-60 TCRbeta diversity in some patients lay in surviving recipient T cells and thymic progenitors. About two months after transplant, alpha-beta T cells reportedly came from several hundred expanded graft clones. T-cell counts and diversity at one year following transplant were attributed mainly to newly produced T cells.

Preparation of the TCRbeta library involved a method that used unique molecular identifiers. TCRdb re-derived calls from the PCR reads in MiXCR, one entry per CDR3 protein. The repertoire has tens of thousands of distinct CDR3 sequences, around 40% of them found once; the top ten carry nearly 98%. The source was PBMCs, mostly from graft donor cells, collected 360 days after TCRalphabeta/CD19-depleted stem cell transplant. The chain has TRBV2 and TRBJ2-1; D is unclear. The clonotype comes from a male patient under 18 who had a stem cell transplant for acute lymphoblastic leukemia, so the T cells may come from the graft donor. CDR3 sequence: CASSVGVSSYNEQFF. Here the CDR3 DNA reads TGTGCCAGCAGTGTTGGTGTGAGCTCCTACAATGAGCAGTTCTTC.